The sequence of this T cell receptor (beta chain) was determined in a study of T cell repertoires in cytomegalovirus infection. TCRdb reanalysed the reads using MiXCR and keeps one entry per CDR3 protein. The sample contains about 180,000 distinct CDR3 sequences, approximately 18% of which appear only once. CDR1 and CDR2 from the germline V gene are DFQATT and SNEGSKA (reference sequence). Trimming at V came to 1 base and at J to 7 bases, leaving 11 bases not matched to a gene. The CDR3 is made up of 16 amino acids. This sequence originates from a human donor in good health (CMV status not recorded). Some clones in this sample may be carry-over from other donors' samples. The sequenced material came from CD8+ T cells from PBMCs. The chain employs TRBV20-1 and TRBJ2-1; 9 bases are shared with TRBD2. Here the CDR3 reads CSARVAGERVRNEQFF. The CDR3 DNA follows: TGCAGTGCTAGAGTAGCGGGGGAAAGAGTAAGGAATGAGCAGTTCTTC.